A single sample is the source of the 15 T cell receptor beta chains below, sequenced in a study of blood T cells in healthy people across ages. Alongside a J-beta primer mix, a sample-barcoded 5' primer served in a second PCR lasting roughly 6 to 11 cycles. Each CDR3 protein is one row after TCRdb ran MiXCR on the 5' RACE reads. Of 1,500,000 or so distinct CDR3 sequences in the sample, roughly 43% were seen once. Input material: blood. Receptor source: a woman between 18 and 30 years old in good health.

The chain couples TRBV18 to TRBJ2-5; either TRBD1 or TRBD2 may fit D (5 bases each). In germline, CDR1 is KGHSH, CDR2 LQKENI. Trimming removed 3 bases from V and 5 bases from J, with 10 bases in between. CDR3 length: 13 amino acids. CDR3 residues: CASSPSGTETQYF. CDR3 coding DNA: TGTGCCAGCTCACCGTCAGGGACGGAGACCCAGTACTTC.

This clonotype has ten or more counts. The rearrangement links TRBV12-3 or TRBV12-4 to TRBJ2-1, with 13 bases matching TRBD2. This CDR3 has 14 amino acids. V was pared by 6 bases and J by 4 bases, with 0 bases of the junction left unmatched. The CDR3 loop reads CASRLAGGYNEQFF. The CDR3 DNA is TGTGCCAGCAGACTAGCGGGAGGGTACAATGAGCAGTTCTTC.

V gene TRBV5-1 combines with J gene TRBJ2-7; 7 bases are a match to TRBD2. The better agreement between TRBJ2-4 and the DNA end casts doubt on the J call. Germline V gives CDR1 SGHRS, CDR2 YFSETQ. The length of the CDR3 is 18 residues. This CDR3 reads CASSLTLRLATSGNIQYF. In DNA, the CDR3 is TGCGCCAGCAGCTTGACCCTAAGACTAGCTACAAGCGGGAACATTCAGTACTTC.

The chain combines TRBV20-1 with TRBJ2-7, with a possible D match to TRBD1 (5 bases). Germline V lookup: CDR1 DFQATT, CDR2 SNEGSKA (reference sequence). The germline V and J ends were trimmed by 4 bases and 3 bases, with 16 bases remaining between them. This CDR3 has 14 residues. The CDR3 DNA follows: TGCAGTGCTATATCCAGGGAAGACTTCTACGAGCAGTACTTC. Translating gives CSAISREDFYEQYF.

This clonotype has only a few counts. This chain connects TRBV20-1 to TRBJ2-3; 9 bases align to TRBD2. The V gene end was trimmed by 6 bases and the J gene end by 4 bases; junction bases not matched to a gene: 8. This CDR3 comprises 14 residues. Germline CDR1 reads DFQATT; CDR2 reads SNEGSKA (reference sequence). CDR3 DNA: TGCAGTGCGCCGACTAGCGGAGAGGCAGATACGCAGTATTTT. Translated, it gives CSAPTSGEADTQYF.

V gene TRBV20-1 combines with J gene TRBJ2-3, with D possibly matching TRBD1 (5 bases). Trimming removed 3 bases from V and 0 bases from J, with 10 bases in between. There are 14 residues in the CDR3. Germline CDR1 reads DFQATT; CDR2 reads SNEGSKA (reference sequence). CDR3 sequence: CSASGDRSTDTQYF. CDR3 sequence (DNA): TGCAGTGCTAGTGGTGACAGAAGCACAGATACGCAGTATTTT.

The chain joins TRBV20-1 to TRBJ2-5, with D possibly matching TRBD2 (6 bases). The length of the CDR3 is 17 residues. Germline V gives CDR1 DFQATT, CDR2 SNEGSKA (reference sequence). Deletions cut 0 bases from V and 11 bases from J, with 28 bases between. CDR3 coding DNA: TGCAGTGCTAGAGAATGGGGTCTAGCGCTTAAAAACAATGAGCAGTACTTC. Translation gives CSAREWGLALKNNEQYF.

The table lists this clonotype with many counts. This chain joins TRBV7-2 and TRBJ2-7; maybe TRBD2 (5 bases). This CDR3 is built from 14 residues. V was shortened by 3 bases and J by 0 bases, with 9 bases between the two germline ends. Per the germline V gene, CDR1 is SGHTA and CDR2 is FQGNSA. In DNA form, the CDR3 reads TGTGCCAGCAGCTTTAGCGAATACTCCTACGAGCAGTACTTC. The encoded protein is CASSFSEYSYEQYF. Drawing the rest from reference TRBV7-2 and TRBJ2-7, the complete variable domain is GAGVSQSPSNKVTEKGKDVELRCDPISGHTALYWYRQSLGQGLEFLIYFQGNSAPDKSGLPSDRFSAERTGGSVSTLTIQRTQQEDSAVYLCASSFSEYSYEQYFGPGTRLTVT.

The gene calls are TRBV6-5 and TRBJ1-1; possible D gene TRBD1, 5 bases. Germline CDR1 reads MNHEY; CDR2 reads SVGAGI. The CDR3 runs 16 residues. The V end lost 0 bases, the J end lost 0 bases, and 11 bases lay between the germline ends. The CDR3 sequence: CASSYSSDRLNTEAFF. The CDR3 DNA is TGTGCCAGCAGTTACTCTAGTGACAGATTGAACACTGAAGCTTTCTTT.

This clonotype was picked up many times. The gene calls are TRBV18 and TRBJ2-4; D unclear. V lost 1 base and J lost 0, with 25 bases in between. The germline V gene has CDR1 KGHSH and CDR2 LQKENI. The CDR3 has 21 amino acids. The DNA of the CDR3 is TGTGCCAGCTCACCACGTGGACCCACGCCCCATAAATTCCTAGCCAAAAACATTCAGTACTTC. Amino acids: CASSPRGPTPHKFLAKNIQYF.

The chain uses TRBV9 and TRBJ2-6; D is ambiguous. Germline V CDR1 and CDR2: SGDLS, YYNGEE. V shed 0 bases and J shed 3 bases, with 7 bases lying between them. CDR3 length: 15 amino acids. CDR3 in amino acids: CASSVVGRGANVLTF. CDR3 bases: TGTGCCAGCAGCGTAGTTGGTCGTGGGGCCAACGTCCTGACTTTC.

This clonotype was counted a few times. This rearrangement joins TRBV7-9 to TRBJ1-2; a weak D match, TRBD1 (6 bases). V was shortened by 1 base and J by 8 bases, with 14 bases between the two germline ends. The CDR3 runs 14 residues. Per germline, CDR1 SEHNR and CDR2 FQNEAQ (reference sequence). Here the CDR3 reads CASSLDLTGRGYTF. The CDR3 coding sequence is TGTGCCAGCAGCTTAGATCTTACAGGGCGAGGCTACACCTTC.

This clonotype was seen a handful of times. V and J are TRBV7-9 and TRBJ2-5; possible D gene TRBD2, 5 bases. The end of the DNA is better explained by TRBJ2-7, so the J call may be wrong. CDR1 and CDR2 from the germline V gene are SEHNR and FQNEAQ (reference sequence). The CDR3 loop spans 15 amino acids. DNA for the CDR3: TGTGCCAGCAGCTTAGGGGCGGGTACATTCGACGAGCAGTACTTC. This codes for CASSLGAGTFDEQYF.

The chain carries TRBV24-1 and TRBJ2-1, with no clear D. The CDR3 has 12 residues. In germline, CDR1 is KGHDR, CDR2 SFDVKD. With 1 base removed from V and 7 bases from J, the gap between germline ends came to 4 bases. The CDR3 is CATSDFLNEQFF. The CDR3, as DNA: TGTGCCACCAGTGATTTTCTGAATGAGCAGTTCTTC.

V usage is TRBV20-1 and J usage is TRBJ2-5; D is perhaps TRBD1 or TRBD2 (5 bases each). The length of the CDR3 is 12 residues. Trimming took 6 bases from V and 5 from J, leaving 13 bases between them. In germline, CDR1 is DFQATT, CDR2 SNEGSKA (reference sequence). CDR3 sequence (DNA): TGCAGTGCCATCCGGGGCGTGGAGACCCAGTACTTC. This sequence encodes CSAIRGVETQYF.